This entry concerns a single T cell receptor (beta chain). Its specificity is unknown. The data are from a study of shared clonotypes between healthy human individuals. CD45RO negativity and positive selection for CCR7 defined naive CD8 cells, a population that excluded terminally differentiated effector memory CD45RA+ cells. General study results and limits: Incomplete sequencing of sorted subsets was indicated by rarefaction despite large depth. Relative to clonotypes present in all four donors, those not shared had lower generation probabilities.

CDR3 size: 13 residues. V lost 5 bases and J 4 bases, leaving 10 bases between the germline ends. Germline values: CDR1 SGHTA, CDR2 FQGTGA. This table comes from immunoSEQ multiplex PCR, and its TCRdb copy is limited to in-frame clones, with some not included. This table holds around 2,000,000 clones, 85% to 95% found once. This receptor was taken from a man aged 18 to 29 in good health. Some clones in this sample may be carry-over from other donors' samples. The chain recombines TRBV7-3 with TRBJ2-3; D uncertain. Sequencing input: naive CD8+ T cells from PBMCs. The CDR3 bases are TGTGCCAGCAGCGTACTTCAAGCAGATACGCAGTATTTT. Translating gives CASSVLQADTQYF.